Below, one T cell receptor (beta chain) is given with its context. Its antigen remains unidentified. The table came from immunoSEQ multiplex PCR; TCRdb's copy has only in-frame clones and leaves some out. The sample records fewer than 35,000 clones, approximately 90% being singletons. The sample originates from a study of T cells in localized non-small cell lung cancer. Findings and limits, study-wide: A single tumor region was sequenced, leaving heterogeneity possible. Longer overall survival was linked to higher blood T cell density. Paired adjacent lung recovered a median roughly 60 of the top 100 tumor clones. In uninvolved adjacent lung, T cell clonality reached its highest value, exceeding tumor.

V lost 7 bases and J lost 2, with 15 bases in between. Germline CDR1 LNHDA, CDR2 SQIVND (reference sequence). The CDR3 runs to 14 residues. The sequenced sample was peripheral blood, obtained before any cancer treatment. The TCR sequence derives from a male donor older than 55 with stage III lung adenocarcinoma. This chain uses TRBV19 with TRBJ2-7, with D tentatively TRBD1 or TRBD2 (5 bases each). This chain's CDR3 is CASTPPGAPYEQYF. The CDR3 nucleotides read TGTGCCAGTACCCCGCCCGGGGCCCCCTACGAGCAGTACTTC.